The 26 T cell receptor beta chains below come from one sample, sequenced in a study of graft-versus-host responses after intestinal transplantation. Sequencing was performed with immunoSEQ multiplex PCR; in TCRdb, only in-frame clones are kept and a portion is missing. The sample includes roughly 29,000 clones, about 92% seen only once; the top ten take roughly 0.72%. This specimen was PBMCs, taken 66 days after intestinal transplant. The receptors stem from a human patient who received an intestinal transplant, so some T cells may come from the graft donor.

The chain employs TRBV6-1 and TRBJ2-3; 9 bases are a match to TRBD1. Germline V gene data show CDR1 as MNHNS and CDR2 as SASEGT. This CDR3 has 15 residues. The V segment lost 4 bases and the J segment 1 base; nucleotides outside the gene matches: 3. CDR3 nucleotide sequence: TGTGCCAGCAGTGGCCGGGACAGGGGCACAGATACGCAGTATTTT. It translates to CASSGRDRGTDTQYF.

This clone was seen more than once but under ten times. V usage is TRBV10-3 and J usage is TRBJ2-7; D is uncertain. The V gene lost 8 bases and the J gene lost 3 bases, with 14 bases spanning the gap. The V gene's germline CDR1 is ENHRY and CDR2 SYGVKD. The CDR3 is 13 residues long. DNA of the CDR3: TGTGCCATCCGACGGTACCGTTTCTACGAGCAGTACTTC. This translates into CAIRRYRFYEQYF.

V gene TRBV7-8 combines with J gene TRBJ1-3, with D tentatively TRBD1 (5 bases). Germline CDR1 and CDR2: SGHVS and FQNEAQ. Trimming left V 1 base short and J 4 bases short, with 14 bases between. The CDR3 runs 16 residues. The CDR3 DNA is TGTGCCAGCAGCTTAGTGGACGGTGGGGACGGAAACACCATATATTTT. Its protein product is CASSLVDGGDGNTIYF.

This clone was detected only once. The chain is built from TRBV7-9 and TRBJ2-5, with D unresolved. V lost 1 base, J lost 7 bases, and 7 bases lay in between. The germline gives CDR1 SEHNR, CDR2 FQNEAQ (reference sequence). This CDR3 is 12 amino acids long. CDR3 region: CASSLGWGTQYF. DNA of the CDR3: TGTGCCAGCAGCTTAGGATGGGGGACCCAGTACTTC. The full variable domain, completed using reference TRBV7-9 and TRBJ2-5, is DTGVSQNPRHKITKRGQNVTFRCDPISEHNRLYWYRQTLGQGPEFLTYFQNEAQLEKSRLLSDRFSAERPKGSFSTLEIQRTEQGDSAMYLCASSLGWGTQYFGPGTRLLVL.

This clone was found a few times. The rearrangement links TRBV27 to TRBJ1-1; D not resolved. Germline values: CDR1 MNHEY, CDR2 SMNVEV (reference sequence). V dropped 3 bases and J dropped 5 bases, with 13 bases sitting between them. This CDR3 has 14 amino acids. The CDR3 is CASSFSSEGTEAFF. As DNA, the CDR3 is TGTGCCAGCAGTTTTAGTTCTGAGGGTACTGAAGCTTTCTTT.

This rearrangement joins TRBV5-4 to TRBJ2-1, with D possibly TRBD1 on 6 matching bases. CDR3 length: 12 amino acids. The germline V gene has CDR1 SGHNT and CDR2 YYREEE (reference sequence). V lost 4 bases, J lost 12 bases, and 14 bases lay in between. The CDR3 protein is CASSIMGAPQFF. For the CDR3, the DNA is TGTGCCAGCAGCATTATGGGGGCACCGCAGTTCTTC. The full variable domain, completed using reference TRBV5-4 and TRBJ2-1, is ETGVTQSPTHLIKTRGQQVTLRCSSQSGHNTVSWYQQALGQGPQFIFQYYREEENGRGNFPPRFSGLQFPNYSSELNVNALELDDSALYLCASSIMGAPQFFGPGTRLTVL.

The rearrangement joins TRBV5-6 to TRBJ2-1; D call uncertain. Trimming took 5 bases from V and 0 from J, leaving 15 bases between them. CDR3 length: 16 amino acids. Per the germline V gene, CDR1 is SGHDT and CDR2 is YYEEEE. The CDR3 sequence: CASRLLLASSYNEQFF. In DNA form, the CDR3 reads TGTGCCAGCAGACTGCTACTCGCGAGCTCCTACAATGAGCAGTTCTTC.

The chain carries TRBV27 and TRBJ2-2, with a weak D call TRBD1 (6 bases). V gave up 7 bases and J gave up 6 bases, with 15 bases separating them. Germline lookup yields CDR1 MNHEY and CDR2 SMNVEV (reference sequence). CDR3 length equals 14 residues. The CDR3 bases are TGTGCCAGCACTGAAATAGGGGGTTCCGGGGAGCTGTTTTTT. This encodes CASTEIGGSGELFF.

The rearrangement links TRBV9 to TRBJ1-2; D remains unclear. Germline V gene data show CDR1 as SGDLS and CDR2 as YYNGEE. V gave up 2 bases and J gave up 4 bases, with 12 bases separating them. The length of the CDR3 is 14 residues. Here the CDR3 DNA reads TGTGCCAGCAGCGTCGATTCTGGTTTCTATGGCTACACCTTC. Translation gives CASSVDSGFYGYTF.

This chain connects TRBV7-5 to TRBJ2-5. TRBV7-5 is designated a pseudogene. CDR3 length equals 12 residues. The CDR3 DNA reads TGTGCCACTCGGATCCCAAGTCCTTCCCAGTACTTC. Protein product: CATRIPSPSQYF.

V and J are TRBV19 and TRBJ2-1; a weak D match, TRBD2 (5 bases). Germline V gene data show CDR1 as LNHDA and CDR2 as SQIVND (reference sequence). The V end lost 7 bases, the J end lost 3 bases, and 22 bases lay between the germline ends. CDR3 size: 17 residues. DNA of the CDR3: TGTGCCAGTATCCATCTCCCTGGGGTAGCGATCTACAATGAGCAGTTCTTC. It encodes CASIHLPGVAIYNEQFF. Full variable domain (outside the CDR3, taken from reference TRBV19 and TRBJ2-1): DGGITQSPKYLFRKEGQNVTLSCEQNLNHDAMYWYRQDPGQGLRLIYYSQIVNDFQKGDIAEGYSVSREKKESFPLTVTSAQKNPTAFYLCASIHLPGVAIYNEQFFGPGTRLTVL.

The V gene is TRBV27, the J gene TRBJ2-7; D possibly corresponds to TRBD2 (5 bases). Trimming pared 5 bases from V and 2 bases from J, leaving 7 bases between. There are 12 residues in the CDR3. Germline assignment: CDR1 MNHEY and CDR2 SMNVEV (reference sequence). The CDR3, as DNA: TGTGCCAGCAGTACCGGGGCCTACGAGCAGTACTTC. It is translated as CASSTGAYEQYF.

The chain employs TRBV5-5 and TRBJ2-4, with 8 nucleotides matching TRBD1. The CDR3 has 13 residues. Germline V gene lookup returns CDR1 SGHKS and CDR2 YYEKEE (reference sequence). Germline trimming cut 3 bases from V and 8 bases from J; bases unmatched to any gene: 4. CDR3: CASSWTGLDIQYF. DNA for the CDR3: TGTGCCAGCAGCTGGACAGGGTTGGACATTCAGTACTTC.

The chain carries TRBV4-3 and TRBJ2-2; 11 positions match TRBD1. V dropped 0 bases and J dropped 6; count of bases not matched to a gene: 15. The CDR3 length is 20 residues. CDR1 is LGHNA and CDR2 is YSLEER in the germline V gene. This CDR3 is CASSQEGPALGTGGSGELFF. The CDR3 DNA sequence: TGCGCCAGCAGCCAAGAGGGACCGGCACTAGGGACAGGGGGGTCCGGGGAGCTGTTTTTT.

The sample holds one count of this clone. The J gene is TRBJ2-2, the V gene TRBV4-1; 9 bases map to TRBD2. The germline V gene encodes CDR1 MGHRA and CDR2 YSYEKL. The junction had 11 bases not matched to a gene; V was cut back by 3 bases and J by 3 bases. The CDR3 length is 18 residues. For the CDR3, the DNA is TGCGCCAGCAGCCAGGAGGGACTTAGCGGGAGCTACACCGGGGAGCTGTTTTTT. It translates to CASSQEGLSGSYTGELFF.

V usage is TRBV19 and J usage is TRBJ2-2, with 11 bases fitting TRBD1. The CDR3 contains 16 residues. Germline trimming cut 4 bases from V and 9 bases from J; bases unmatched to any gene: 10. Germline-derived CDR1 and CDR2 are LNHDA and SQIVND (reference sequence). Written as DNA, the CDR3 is TGTGCCAGTAGTAGGACAGGGGGCGCGAAGGCGCGGGAGCTGTTTTTT. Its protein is CASSRTGGAKARELFF.

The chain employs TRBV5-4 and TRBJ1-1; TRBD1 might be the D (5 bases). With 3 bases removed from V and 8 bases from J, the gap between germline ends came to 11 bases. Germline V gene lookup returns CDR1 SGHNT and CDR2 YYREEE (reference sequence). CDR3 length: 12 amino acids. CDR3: CASSSGGSEAFF. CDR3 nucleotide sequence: TGTGCCAGCAGCTCTGGGGGGAGCGAAGCTTTCTTT.

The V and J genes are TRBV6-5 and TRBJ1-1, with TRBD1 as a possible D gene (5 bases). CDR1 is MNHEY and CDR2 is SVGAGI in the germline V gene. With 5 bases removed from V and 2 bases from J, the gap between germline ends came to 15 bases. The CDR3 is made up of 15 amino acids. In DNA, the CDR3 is TGTGCCAGCAGTCGACCGACAGTAACTAACACTGAAGCTTTCTTT. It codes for CASSRPTVTNTEAFF.

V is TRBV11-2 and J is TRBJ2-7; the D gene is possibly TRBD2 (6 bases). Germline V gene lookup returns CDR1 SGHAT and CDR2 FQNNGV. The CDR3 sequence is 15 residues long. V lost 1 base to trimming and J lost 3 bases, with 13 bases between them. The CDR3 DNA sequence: TGTGCCAGCAGCTTAGTCGGGGGAGGAAACTACGAGCAGTACTTC. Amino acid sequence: CASSLVGGGNYEQYF.

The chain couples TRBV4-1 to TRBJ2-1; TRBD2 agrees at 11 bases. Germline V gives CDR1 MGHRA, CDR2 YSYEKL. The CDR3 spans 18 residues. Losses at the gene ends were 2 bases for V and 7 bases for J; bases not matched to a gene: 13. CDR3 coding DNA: TGCGCCAGCAGCCAAACGGCCGTTACTAGCGGGAGTGGAAATGAGCAGTTCTTC. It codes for CASSQTAVTSGSGNEQFF.

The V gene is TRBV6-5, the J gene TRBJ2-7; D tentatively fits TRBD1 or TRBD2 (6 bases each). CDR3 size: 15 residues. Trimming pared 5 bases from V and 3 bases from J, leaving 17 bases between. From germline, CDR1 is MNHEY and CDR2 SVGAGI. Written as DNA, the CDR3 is TGTGCCAGCAGTCCGCTTACAGGGAGGAACTACGAGCAGTACTTC. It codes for CASSPLTGRNYEQYF.

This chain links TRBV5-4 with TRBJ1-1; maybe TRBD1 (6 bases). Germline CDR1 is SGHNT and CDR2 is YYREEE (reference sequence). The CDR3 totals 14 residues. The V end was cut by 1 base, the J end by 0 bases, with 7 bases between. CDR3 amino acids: CASSLTGLNTEAFF. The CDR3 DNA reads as TGTGCCAGCAGCTTGACAGGGTTGAACACTGAAGCTTTCTTT.

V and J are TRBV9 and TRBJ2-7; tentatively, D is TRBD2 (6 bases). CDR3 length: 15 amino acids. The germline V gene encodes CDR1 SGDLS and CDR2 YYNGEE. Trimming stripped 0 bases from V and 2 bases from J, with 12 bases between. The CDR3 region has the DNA TGTGCCAGCAGCGTAGGGGACCCGGGGGCCTACGAGCAGTACTTC. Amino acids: CASSVGDPGAYEQYF.

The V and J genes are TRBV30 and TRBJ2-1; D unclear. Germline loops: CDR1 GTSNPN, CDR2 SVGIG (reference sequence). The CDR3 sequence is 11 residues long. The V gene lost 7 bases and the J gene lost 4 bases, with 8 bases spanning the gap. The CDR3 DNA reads TGTGCCTTTATAATGTACAATGAGCAGTTCTTC. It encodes CAFIMYNEQFF.

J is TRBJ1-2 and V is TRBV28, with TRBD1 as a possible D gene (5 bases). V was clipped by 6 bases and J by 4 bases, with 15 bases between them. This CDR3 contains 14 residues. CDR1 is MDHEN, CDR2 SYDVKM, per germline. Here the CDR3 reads CASRSPGRGYGYTF. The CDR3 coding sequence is TGTGCCAGCAGGTCCCCGGGACGCGGCTATGGCTACACCTTC.

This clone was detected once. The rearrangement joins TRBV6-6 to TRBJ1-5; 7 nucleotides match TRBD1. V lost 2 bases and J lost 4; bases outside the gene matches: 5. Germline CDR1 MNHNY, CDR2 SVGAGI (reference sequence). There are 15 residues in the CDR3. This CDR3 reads CASSYPGTENQPQHF. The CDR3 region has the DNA TGTGCCAGCAGTTACCCGGGGACAGAGAATCAGCCCCAGCATTTT.